Below are 7 T cell receptor beta chains sequenced from a single sample in a study of regulatory T cells in long-lasting Graves disease. As for time point: newly diagnosed GD, antithyroid drugs for less than 3 months. With RNA extracted from PBMCs as input, the TCR library was made. HTBI primers from iRepertoire and Arm-PCR of CDR3 regions yielded the TCR beta libraries. From the multiplex PCR reads, TCRdb called clonotypes with MiXCR, one entry per CDR3 protein. The data contain about 420,000 distinct CDR3 sequences, roughly 15% of them singletons. These sequences were also reported in another study, on T cells in Graves' hyperthyroidism and ophthalmopathy.

The material sequenced was peripheral blood mononuclear cells (PBMCs), taken at new diagnosis, from a patient treated with antithyroid drugs. These receptors were collected from a woman between 18 and 29 years old with Graves disease.

The chain couples TRBV5-5 to TRBJ1-1; D ambiguous. V shed 1 base and J shed 8 bases, with 15 bases lying between them. The CDR3 runs to 14 residues. Germline V gene lookup returns CDR1 SGHKS and CDR2 YYEKEE (reference sequence). For the CDR3, the DNA is TGTGCCAGCAGCTTGTCCCCCTATGGATTAGAAGCTTTCTTT. Encoded protein: CASSLSPYGLEAFF.

This clonotype was seen repeatedly, ten times or more. V gene TRBV7-8 combines with J gene TRBJ2-1; 9 bases are shared with TRBD2. Germline V gives CDR1 SGHVS, CDR2 FQNEAQ. The CDR3 is 16 residues long. The trim removed 1 base at V and 9 bases at J, leaving 10 bases unmatched. The CDR3 sequence: CASSLVAGGPLGEQFF. The DNA of the CDR3 is TGTGCCAGCAGCTTAGTGGCGGGAGGGCCTCTCGGTGAGCAGTTCTTC.

This clonotype was counted between two and nine times. This sequence joins TRBV5-1 and TRBJ1-2; D may be TRBD1 (5 bases). The CDR3 spans 13 residues. V was trimmed by 0 bases and J by 7 bases, leaving 10 bases between them. Germline values: CDR1 SGHRS, CDR2 YFSETQ. This CDR3 reads CASSLAPDIGYTF. The CDR3 region has the DNA TGCGCCAGCAGCTTGGCCCCGGACATTGGCTACACCTTC.

This chain joins TRBV3-1 and TRBJ2-1; the D gene could be TRBD1 or TRBD2 (6 bases each). The CDR3 spans 18 residues. Germline V gene sequence: CDR1 LGHDT, CDR2 YNNKEL (reference sequence). Trimming shortened V by 4 bases and J by 3 bases, and 22 bases separated the two germline ends. The CDR3 sequence: CASSPSSSRRGYYNEQFF. DNA for the CDR3: TGTGCCAGCAGCCCATCTTCTAGCAGGAGGGGGTACTACAATGAGCAGTTCTTC.

CDR3 sequence reads: CASTRAGGAYNEQFF. CDR3 DNA sequence: TGTGCCAGTACGCGAGCGGGAGGGGCCTACAATGAGCAGTTCTTC. The chain links TRBV19 to TRBJ2-1; 10 bases agree with TRBD2. Germline CDR1 reads LNHDA; CDR2 reads SQIVND (reference sequence). The ends lost 7 bases at V and 2 bases at J; junction bases unmatched: 5. This CDR3 spans 15 amino acids.

This clonotype was observed many times. The J gene is TRBJ2-3, the V gene TRBV11-2; weak D call: TRBD2 (6 bases). In germline, CDR1 is SGHAT, CDR2 FQNNGV. The CDR3 contains 13 residues. Trimming left V 0 bases short and J 8 bases short, with 9 bases between. The CDR3 DNA is TGTGCCAGCAGCTTAGAAATGGGGGGTACGCAGTATTTT. It specifies CASSLEMGGTQYF.

This clonotype was counted only a few times. The chain has TRBV15 and TRBJ2-7; no reliable D call. CDR3 length equals 15 residues. Trimming took 0 bases from V and 6 from J, leaving 15 bases between them. CDR1 and CDR2 (germline): LNHNV, YYDKDF (reference sequence). CDR3 amino acids: CATSRDIDASREQYF. In DNA form, the CDR3 reads TGTGCCACCAGCAGAGATATTGACGCCTCCCGCGAGCAGTACTTC. The full variable domain, with the rest looked up from reference TRBV15 and TRBJ2-7, is DAMVIQNPRYQVTQFGKPVTLSCSQTLNHNVMYWYQQKSSQAPKLLFHYYDKDFNNEADTPDNFQSRRPNTSFCFLDIRSPGLGDTAMYLCATSRDIDASREQYFGPGTRLTVT.